This T cell receptor (beta chain) was captured in a study of Graves' ophthalmopathy and Graves' hyperthyroidism. RNA served as the template for amplifying TCR beta CDR3 regions. HTBI-primed RT-PCR formed the first round, and a multiplex PCR formed the second. TCRdb redid the calling of the multiplex PCR reads with MiXCR, one entry per CDR3 protein. The sample lists hundreds of thousands of distinct CDR3 sequences; 22% were seen once. The specimen sequenced was peripheral blood. This clonotype originated in a woman between 18 and 30 years old with stable Graves' hyperthyroidism. Some clones in this sample may be carry-over from other donors' samples.

The CDR3 DNA sequence: TGTGCCAGCAGTCGCCTGTCCGGAGGACAGGGTTTAAGTCGGGCACCCCTCCACTTT. This sequence encodes CASSRLSGGQGLSRAPLHF. The chain employs TRBV28 and TRBJ1-6, with TRBD1 identical over 8 bases. V was clipped by 5 bases and J by 11 bases; unmatched bases: 23. The CDR3 has 19 residues. The germline gives CDR1 MDHEN, CDR2 SYDVKM.